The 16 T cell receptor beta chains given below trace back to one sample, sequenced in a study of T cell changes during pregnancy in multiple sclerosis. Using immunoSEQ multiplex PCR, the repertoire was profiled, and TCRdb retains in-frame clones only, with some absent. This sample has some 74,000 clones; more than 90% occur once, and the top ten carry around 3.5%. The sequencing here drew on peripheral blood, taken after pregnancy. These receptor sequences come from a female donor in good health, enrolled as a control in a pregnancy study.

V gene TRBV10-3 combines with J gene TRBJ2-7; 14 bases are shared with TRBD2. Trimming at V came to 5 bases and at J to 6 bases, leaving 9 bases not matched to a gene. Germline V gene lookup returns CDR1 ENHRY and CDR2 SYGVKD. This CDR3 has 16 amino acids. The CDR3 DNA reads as TGTGCCATCAGTCCTAGGCCTGGGACTAGCGGGAGCGAGCAGTACTTC. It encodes CAISPRPGTSGSEQYF.

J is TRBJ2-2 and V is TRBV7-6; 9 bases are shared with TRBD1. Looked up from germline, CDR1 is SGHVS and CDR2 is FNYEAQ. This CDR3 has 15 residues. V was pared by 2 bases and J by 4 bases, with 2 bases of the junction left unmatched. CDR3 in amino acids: CASSLMGQGTGELFF. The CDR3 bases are TGTGCCAGCAGCTTAATGGGACAGGGCACCGGGGAGCTGTTTTTT.

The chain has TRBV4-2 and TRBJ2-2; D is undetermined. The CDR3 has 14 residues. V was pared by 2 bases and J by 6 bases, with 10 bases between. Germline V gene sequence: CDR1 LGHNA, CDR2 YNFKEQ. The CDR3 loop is CASSQSPSAGELFF. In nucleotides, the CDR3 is TGTGCCAGCAGCCAATCGCCTTCGGCCGGGGAGCTGTTTTTT.

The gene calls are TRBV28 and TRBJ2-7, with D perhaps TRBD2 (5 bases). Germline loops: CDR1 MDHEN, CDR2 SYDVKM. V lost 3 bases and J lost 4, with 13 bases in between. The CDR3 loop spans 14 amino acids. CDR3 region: CASSFTGERYEQYF. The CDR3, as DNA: TGTGCCAGCAGTTTCACCGGGGAAAGGTACGAGCAGTACTTC.

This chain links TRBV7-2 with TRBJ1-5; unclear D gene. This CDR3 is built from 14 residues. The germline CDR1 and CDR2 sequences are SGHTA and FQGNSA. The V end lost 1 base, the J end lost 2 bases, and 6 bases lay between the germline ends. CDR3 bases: TGTGCCAGCAGCTTAGAGGCGGGCAATCAGCCCCAGCATTTT. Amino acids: CASSLEAGNQPQHF.

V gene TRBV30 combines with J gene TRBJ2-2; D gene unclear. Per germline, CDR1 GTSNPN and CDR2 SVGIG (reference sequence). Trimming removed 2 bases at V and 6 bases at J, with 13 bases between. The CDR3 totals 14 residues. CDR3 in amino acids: CAWSSVVPPGELFF. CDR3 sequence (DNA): TGTGCCTGGAGTTCGGTTGTTCCTCCCGGGGAGCTGTTTTTT.

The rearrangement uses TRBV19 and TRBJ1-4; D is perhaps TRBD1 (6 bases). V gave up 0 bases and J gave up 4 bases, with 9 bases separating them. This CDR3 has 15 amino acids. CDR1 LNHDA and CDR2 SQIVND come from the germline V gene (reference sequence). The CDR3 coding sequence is TGTGCCAGTAGTATAGATTCAGGGGATAATGAAAAACTGTTTTTT. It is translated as CASSIDSGDNEKLFF.

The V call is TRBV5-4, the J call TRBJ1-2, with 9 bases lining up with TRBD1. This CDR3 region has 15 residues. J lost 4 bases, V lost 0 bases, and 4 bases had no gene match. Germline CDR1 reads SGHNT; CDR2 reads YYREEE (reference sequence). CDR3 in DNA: TGTGCCAGCAGCTTGGGGGGACAGGGTGTCTATGGCTACACCTTC. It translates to CASSLGGQGVYGYTF.

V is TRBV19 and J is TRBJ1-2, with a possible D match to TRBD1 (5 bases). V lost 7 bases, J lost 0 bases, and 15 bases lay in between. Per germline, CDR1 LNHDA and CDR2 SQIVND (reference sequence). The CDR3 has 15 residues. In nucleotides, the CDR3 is TGTGCCAGTAATCCGAGGAGGGGTCCTAACTATGGCTACACCTTC. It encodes CASNPRRGPNYGYTF.

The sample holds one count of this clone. The CDR3 DNA reads as TGTGCCAGCAGTTTTAATACAGGGGGACCGATAAGCTCCTATAATTCACCCCTCCACTTT. Amino acids: CASSFNTGGPISSYNSPLHF. The chain is built from TRBV28 and TRBJ1-6, with 8 nucleotides matching TRBD1. V was clipped by 3 bases and J by 0 bases; unmatched bases: 13. CDR3 size: 20 residues. Germline V gene sequence: CDR1 MDHEN, CDR2 SYDVKM.

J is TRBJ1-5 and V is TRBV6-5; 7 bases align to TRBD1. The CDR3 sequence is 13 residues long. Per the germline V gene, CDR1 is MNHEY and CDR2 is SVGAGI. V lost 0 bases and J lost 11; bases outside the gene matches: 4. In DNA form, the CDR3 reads TGTGCCAGCAGTTACTCGGACAGGAGGTCCCAGCATTTT. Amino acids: CASSYSDRRSQHF.

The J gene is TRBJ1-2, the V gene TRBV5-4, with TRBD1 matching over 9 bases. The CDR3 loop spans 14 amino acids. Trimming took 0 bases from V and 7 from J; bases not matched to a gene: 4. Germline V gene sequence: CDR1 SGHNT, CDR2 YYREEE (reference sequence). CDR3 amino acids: CASSLDRGRVGYTF. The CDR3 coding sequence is TGTGCCAGCAGCTTGGACAGGGGGCGGGTTGGCTACACCTTC.

CDR3 region: CASHPGLAHTDTQYF. The CDR3 coding sequence is TGTGCCAGCCATCCGGGACTAGCGCACACAGATACGCAGTATTTT. This sequence joins TRBV11-1 and TRBJ2-3, with 10 bases that match TRBD2. Germline V gene lookup returns CDR1 SGHAT and CDR2 FQDESV (reference sequence). The V segment lost 8 bases and the J segment 2 bases; nucleotides outside the gene matches: 7. CDR3 size: 15 residues. Filled out from reference TRBV11-1 and TRBJ2-3, the complete variable domain reads EAEVAQSPRYKITEKSQAVAFWCDPISGHATLYWYRQILGQGPELLVQFQDESVVDDSQLPKDRFSAERLKGVDSTLKIQPAELGDSAMYLCASHPGLAHTDTQYFGPGTRLTVL.

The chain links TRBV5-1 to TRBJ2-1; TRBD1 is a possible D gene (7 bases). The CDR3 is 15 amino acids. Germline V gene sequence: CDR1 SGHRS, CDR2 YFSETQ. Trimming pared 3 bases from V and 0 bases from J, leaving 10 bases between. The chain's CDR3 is CASSSQGGSYNEQFF. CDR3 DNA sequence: TGCGCCAGCAGCTCTCAGGGGGGCTCCTACAATGAGCAGTTCTTC. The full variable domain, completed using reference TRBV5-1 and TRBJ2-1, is KAGVTQTPRYLIKTRGQQVTLSCSPISGHRSVSWYQQTPGQGLQFLFEYFSETQRNKGNFPGRFSGRQFSNSRSEMNVSTLELGDSALYLCASSSQGGSYNEQFFGPGTRLTVL.

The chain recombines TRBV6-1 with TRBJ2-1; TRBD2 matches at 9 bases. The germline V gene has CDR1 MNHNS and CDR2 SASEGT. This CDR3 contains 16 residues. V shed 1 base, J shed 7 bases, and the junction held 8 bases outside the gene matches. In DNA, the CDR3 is TGTGCCAGCAGTGAAGATGCGGGGGGGCCGGGTAATGAGCAGTTCTTC. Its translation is CASSEDAGGPGNEQFF.

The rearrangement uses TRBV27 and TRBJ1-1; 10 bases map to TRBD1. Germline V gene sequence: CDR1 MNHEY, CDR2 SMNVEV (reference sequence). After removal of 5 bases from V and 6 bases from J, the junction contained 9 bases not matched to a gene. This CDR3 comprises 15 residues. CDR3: CASSTTGQGTAEAFF. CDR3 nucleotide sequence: TGTGCCAGCAGTACCACGGGACAGGGGACGGCTGAAGCTTTCTTT.